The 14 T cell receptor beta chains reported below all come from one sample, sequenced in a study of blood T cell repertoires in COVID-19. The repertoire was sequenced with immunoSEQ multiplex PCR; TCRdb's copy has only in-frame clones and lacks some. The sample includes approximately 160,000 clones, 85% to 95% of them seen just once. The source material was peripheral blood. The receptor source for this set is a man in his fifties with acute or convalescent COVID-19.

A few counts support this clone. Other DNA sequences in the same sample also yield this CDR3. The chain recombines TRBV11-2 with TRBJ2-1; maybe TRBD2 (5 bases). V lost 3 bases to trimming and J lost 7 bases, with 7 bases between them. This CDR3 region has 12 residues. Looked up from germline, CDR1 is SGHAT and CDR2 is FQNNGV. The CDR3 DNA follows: TGTGCCAGCAGCTTGAGGGATAATGAGCAGTTCTTC. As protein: CASSLRDNEQFF.

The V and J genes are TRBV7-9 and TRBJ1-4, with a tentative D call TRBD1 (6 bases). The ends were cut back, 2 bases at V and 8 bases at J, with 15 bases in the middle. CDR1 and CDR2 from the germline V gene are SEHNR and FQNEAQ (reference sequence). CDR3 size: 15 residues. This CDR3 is CASSLSGTRAEKLFF. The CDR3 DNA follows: TGTGCCAGCAGCTTAAGCGGGACACGCGCCGAAAAACTGTTTTTT.

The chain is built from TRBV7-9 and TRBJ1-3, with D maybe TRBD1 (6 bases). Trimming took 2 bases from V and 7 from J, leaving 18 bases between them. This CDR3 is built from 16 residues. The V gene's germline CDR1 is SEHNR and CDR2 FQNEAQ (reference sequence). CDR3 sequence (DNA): TGTGCCAGCAGCTTAACAGGGCTGAGCGCGCGGAACACCATATATTTT. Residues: CASSLTGLSARNTIYF.

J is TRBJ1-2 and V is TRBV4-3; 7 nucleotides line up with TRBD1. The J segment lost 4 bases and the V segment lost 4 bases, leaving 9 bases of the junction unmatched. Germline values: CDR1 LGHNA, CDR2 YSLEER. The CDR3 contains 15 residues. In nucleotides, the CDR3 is TGCGCCAGCAGCCTGACCATGACAGGGTTCTATGGCTACACCTTC. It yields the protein CASSLTMTGFYGYTF.

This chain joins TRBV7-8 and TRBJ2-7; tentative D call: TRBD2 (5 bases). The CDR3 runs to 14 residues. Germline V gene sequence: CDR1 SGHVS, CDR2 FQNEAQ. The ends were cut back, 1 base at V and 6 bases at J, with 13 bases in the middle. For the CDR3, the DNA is TGTGCCAGCAGCTTAGAGGGTGCGGGCCGCGAGCAGTACGTC. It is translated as CASSLEGAGREQYV.

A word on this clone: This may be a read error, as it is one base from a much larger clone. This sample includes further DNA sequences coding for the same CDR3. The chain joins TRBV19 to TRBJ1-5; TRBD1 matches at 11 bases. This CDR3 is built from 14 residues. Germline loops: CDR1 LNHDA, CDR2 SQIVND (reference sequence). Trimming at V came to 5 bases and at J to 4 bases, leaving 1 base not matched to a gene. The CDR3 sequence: CASSGTGGNQPQHF. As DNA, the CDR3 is TGTGCCAGTAGTGGGACAGGGGGTAATCAGCCCCAGCATTTT.

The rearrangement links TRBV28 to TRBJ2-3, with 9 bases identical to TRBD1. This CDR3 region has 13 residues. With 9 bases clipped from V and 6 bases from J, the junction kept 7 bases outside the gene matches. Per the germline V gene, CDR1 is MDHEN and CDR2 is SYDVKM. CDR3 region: CASGDRAPDTQYF. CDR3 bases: TGTGCCAGTGGGGACAGGGCACCTGATACGCAGTATTTT.

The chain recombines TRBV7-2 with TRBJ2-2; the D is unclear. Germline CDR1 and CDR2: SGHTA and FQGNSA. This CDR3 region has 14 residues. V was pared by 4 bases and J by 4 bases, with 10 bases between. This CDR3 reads CASSSLAGTGELFF. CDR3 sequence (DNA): TGTGCCAGCAGCTCGCTGGCTGGCACCGGGGAGCTGTTTTTT.

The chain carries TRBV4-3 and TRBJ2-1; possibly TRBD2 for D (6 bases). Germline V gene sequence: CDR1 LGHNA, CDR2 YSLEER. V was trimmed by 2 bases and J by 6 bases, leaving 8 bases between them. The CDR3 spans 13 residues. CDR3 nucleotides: TGCGCCAGCAGCCAACTCGGGGGCAATGAGCAGTTCTTC. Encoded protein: CASSQLGGNEQFF.

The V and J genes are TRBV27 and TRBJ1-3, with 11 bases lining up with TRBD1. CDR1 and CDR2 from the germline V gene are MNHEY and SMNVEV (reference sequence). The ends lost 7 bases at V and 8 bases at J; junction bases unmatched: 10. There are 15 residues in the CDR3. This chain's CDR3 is CASTEGTGGRDTIYF. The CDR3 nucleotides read TGTGCCAGCACCGAAGGGACAGGGGGAAGAGACACCATATATTTT.

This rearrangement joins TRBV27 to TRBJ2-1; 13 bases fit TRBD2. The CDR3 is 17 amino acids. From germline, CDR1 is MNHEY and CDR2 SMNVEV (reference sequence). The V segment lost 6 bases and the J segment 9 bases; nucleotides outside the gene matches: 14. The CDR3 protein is CASSSGLAGVLVGEQFF. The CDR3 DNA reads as TGTGCCAGCAGCTCCGGACTAGCGGGAGTTCTTGTGGGTGAGCAGTTCTTC.

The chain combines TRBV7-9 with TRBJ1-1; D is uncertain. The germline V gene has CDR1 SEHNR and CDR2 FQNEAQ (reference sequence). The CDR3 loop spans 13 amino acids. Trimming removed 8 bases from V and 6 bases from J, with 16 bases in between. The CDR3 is CASVRGAIAEAFF. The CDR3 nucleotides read TGTGCCAGCGTCCGAGGAGCGATCGCTGAAGCTTTCTTT.

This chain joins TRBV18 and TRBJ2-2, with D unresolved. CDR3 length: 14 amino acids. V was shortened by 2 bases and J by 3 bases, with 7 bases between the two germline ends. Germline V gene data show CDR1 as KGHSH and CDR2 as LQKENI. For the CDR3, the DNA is TGTGCCAGCTCACCATGGCTGTACACCGGGGAGCTGTTTTTT. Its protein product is CASSPWLYTGELFF.

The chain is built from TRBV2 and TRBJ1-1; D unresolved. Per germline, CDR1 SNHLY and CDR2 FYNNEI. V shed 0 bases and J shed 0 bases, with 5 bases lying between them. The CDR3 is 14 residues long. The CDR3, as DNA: TGTGCCAGCAGTGAAGCCAGGTTGAACACTGAAGCTTTCTTT. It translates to CASSEARLNTEAFF.